The clone carrying this T cell receptor beta chain was counted only a few times. As yet, its antigen is unknown. This sample is drawn from a study of T cell repertoires in cytomegalovirus infection. Study details: Public TCR beta signatures were indicative of both CMV infection and a matching HLA type.

TCRdb re-derived calls from the reads in MiXCR, one entry per CDR3 protein. The repertoire holds nearly 700,000 distinct CDR3 sequences, with 33% as singletons. The CDR3 is 14 amino acids. Germline CDR1 and CDR2: SGHRS and YFSETQ. Trimming took 0 bases from V and 8 from J, leaving 11 bases between them. This sequence originates from a human donor in good health (CMV status not recorded). Some clones in this sample may be carry-over from other donors' samples. The V call is TRBV5-1, the J call TRBJ1-4, with D possibly being TRBD1 (6 bases). The sequencing used cultured PBMCs, collected from culture after CMV antigen stimulation. The CDR3 coding sequence is TGCGCCAGCAGCTTGGGGGGGGCAGTCGAAAAACTGTTTTTT. Translated: CASSLGGAVEKLFF.